These 24 T cell receptor beta chains share one sample of origin, sequenced in a study of cytomegalovirus exposure and HLA in healthy donors. Both 60 Vbeta primers and 13 Jbeta primers went into the PCR. Measured with immunoSEQ multiplex PCR; TCRdb has only the in-frame clones, and not every one. Of 90,000 to 120,000 clones in the sample, approximately 79% were seen once. The material sequenced was PBMCs. The receptors stem from a middle-aged woman in good health and CMV-seropositive.

The chain combines TRBV19 with TRBJ1-2, with 7 bases that match TRBD1. The CDR3 runs 16 residues. Germline lookup yields CDR1 LNHDA and CDR2 SQIVND (reference sequence). The V and J ends lost 10 bases and 4 bases, in that order; junction bases with no gene match: 18. The CDR3 loop reads CATNRYEGATGYGYTF. CDR3 sequence (DNA): TGTGCCACCAACCGGTATGAGGGGGCGACTGGCTATGGCTACACCTTC.

The chain recombines TRBV5-1 with TRBJ1-4; TRBD1 agrees at 8 bases. The CDR3 loop spans 15 amino acids. Trimming took 0 bases from V and 7 from J; bases not matched to a gene: 5. Germline CDR1 reads SGHRS; CDR2 reads YFSETQ. The CDR3 nucleotides read TGCGCCAGCAGCTTGGCACAGGGGGTGGGTGAAAAACTGTTTTTT. It translates to CASSLAQGVGEKLFF.

V usage is TRBV5-1 and J usage is TRBJ2-3; D is perhaps TRBD1 (5 bases). Germline lookup yields CDR1 SGHRS and CDR2 YFSETQ. The CDR3 length is 12 residues. Trimming cost V 5 bases and J 4 bases, with 8 bases left between them. The CDR3: CASRPGSDTQYF. Written as DNA, the CDR3 is TGCGCCAGCAGACCAGGGTCAGATACGCAGTATTTT.

This chain joins TRBV6-4 and TRBJ2-1; tentatively, D is TRBD1 (5 bases). CDR1 and CDR2 (germline): MRHNA, SNTAGT. This CDR3 spans 16 amino acids. The germline V and J ends were trimmed by 6 bases and 2 bases, with 17 bases remaining between them. This CDR3 is CASRYSTRATYNEQFF. CDR3 nucleotides: TGTGCCAGCAGGTACTCGACCAGGGCCACCTACAATGAGCAGTTCTTC.

The sample holds one count of this clone. The gene calls are TRBV6-4 and TRBJ1-2, with D uncertain. The CDR3 contains 13 residues. V was shortened by 6 bases and J by 4 bases, with 12 bases between the two germline ends. Germline CDR1 MRHNA, CDR2 SNTAGT. Here the CDR3 reads CASRADGRYGYTF. Written as DNA, the CDR3 is TGTGCCAGCAGAGCGGACGGCCGCTATGGCTACACCTTC.

The rearrangement uses TRBV6-1 and TRBJ2-1, with 7 nucleotides matching TRBD1. CDR1 MNHNS and CDR2 SASEGT come from the germline V gene. The CDR3 extends over 16 amino acids. The junction had 8 bases not matched to a gene; V was cut back by 3 bases and J by 3 bases. This chain's CDR3 is CASSDRDRVFYNEQFF. DNA for the CDR3: TGTGCCAGCAGTGACAGAGACAGGGTTTTCTACAATGAGCAGTTCTTC.

V and J are TRBV5-5 and TRBJ2-3, with D tentatively TRBD2 (6 bases). The length of the CDR3 is 18 residues. Per the germline V gene, CDR1 is SGHKS and CDR2 is YYEKEE (reference sequence). The V gene lost 1 base and the J gene lost 2 bases, with 20 bases spanning the gap. In DNA form, the CDR3 reads TGTGCCAGCAGCTTGCTTCCGTTAGCGGCCATTCCCACAGATACGCAGTATTTT. As protein: CASSLLPLAAIPTDTQYF.

Written as DNA, the CDR3 is TGTGCTAGTGGTTTGAGCGCTTCGGCCGAGCAGTACTTC. Protein: CASGLSASAEQYF. The rearrangement joins TRBV12-5 to TRBJ2-7; D unresolved. The CDR3 is 13 amino acids. V was clipped by 2 bases and J by 6 bases, with 11 bases between them. Germline CDR1 LGHNT, CDR2 FRNRAP.

V usage is TRBV5-4 and J usage is TRBJ1-2; 9 bases are shared with TRBD1. From germline, CDR1 is SGHNT and CDR2 YYREEE (reference sequence). This CDR3 comprises 15 residues. Trimming cost V 4 bases and J 2 bases; bases outside gene matches: 6. CDR3 nucleotide sequence: TGTGCCAGCAGCAGCGGACAGGGGCTAAACTATGGCTACACCTTC. This sequence encodes CASSSGQGLNYGYTF. The complete variable domain, with remaining parts taken from reference TRBV5-4 and TRBJ1-2, reads ETGVTQSPTHLIKTRGQQVTLRCSSQSGHNTVSWYQQALGQGPQFIFQYYREEENGRGNFPPRFSGLQFPNYSSELNVNALELDDSALYLCASSSGQGLNYGYTFGSGTRLTVV.

The chain uses TRBV30 and TRBJ2-7, with 7 bases matching TRBD1. CDR1 is GTSNPN, CDR2 SVGIG, per germline (reference sequence). The CDR3 has 14 residues. V was pared by 4 bases and J by 0 bases, with 6 bases of the junction left unmatched. CDR3 in amino acids: CAWKRQGDSYEQYF. Here the CDR3 DNA reads TGTGCCTGGAAACGGCAGGGGGACTCCTACGAGCAGTACTTC.

The gene calls are TRBV27 and TRBJ2-7; TRBD2 might be the D (5 bases). The CDR3 contains 13 residues. CDR1 is MNHEY and CDR2 is SMNVEV in the germline V gene (reference sequence). V lost 7 bases to trimming and J lost 5 bases, with 15 bases between them. The CDR3 DNA follows: TGTGCCAGCATACGATCGGGAAGACACGAGCAGTACTTC. Residues: CASIRSGRHEQYF.

The chain is built from TRBV5-6 and TRBJ2-1; weak D call: TRBD2 (7 bases). In germline, CDR1 is SGHDT, CDR2 YYEEEE. V was trimmed by 4 bases and J by 3 bases, leaving 17 bases between them. The CDR3 covers 16 residues. The CDR3 nucleotides are TGTGCCAGCAGCGTGGGGGGGCTAGCGGTCTACAATGAGCAGTTCTTC. It specifies CASSVGGLAVYNEQFF. Supplemented by reference TRBV5-6 and TRBJ2-1, the full variable domain reads DAGVTQSPTHLIKTRGQQVTLRCSPKSGHDTVSWYQQALGQGPQFIFQYYEEEERQRGNFPDRFSGHQFPNYSSELNVNALLLGDSALYLCASSVGGLAVYNEQFFGPGTRLTVL.

The rearrangement links TRBV29-1 to TRBJ2-1; D unclear. Per the germline V gene, CDR1 is SQVTM and CDR2 is ANQGSEA. Trimming took off 4 bases at V and 0 bases at J, with 10 bases between the two ends. There are 14 residues in the CDR3. The CDR3: CSVARPGSYNEQFF. DNA of the CDR3: TGCAGCGTTGCACGGCCAGGCTCCTACAATGAGCAGTTCTTC.

The chain has TRBV5-1 and TRBJ1-1, with D uncertain. The CDR3 length is 13 residues. V dropped 3 bases and J dropped 1 base, with 7 bases sitting between them. CDR1 SGHRS and CDR2 YFSETQ come from the germline V gene. The CDR3 sequence is CASSSPGNTEAFF. DNA of the CDR3: TGCGCCAGCAGCTCACCAGGGAACACTGAAGCTTTCTTT.

The chain combines TRBV18 with TRBJ2-5; unclear D gene. This CDR3 has 14 amino acids. The germline V and J ends were trimmed by 4 bases and 2 bases, with 11 bases remaining between them. Germline assignment: CDR1 KGHSH and CDR2 LQKENI. In DNA, the CDR3 is TGTGCCAGCTCACGTCTACCGCTACAAGAGACCCAGTACTTC. Encoded protein: CASSRLPLQETQYF.

This chain connects TRBV2 to TRBJ1-6; TRBD1 aligns across 8 bases. The V segment lost 5 bases and the J segment 10 bases; nucleotides outside the gene matches: 4. Looked up from germline, CDR1 is SNHLY and CDR2 is FYNNEI. The CDR3 extends over 13 amino acids. CDR3 in amino acids: CASSRTGYSPLHF. In nucleotides, the CDR3 is TGTGCCAGCAGTCGGACAGGGTACTCACCCCTCCACTTT. Combining the CDR3 with reference TRBV2 and TRBJ1-6 gives the whole variable domain EPEVTQTPSHQVTQMGQEVILRCVPISNHLYFYWYRQILGQKVEFLVSFYNNEISEKSEIFDDQFSVERPDGSNFTLKIRSTKLEDSAMYFCASSRTGYSPLHFGNGTRLTVT.

This rearrangement joins TRBV7-6 to TRBJ2-1, with a tentative D call TRBD1 (5 bases). This CDR3 is 13 amino acids long. V dropped 5 bases and J dropped 10 bases, with 15 bases sitting between them. Germline CDR1 reads SGHVS; CDR2 reads FNYEAQ. This CDR3 is CASSRIRAVEQFF. The CDR3 DNA is TGTGCCAGCAGCCGAATCAGGGCAGTGGAGCAGTTCTTC.

The chain joins TRBV19 to TRBJ1-2; no clear D gene. Germline CDR1 reads LNHDA; CDR2 reads SQIVND (reference sequence). There are 16 residues in the CDR3. V gave up 4 bases and J gave up 5 bases, with 20 bases separating them. The CDR3 loop reads CASSTLSAQLGYGYTF. CDR3 nucleotide sequence: TGTGCCAGTAGTACCTTGTCGGCCCAACTAGGGTATGGCTACACCTTC.

The chain has TRBV6-1 and TRBJ1-1; no reliable D call. The CDR3 extends over 13 amino acids. Germline V gene data show CDR1 as MNHNS and CDR2 as SASEGT. V was pared by 2 bases and J by 5 bases, with 9 bases between. Here the CDR3 reads CASSEQERTEAFF. The CDR3 region has the DNA TGTGCCAGCAGTGAACAAGAGCGGACTGAAGCTTTCTTT.

The rearrangement joins TRBV7-6 to TRBJ2-5, with TRBD1 identical over 11 bases. This CDR3 spans 16 amino acids. From germline, CDR1 is SGHVS and CDR2 FNYEAQ. Losses at the gene ends were 0 bases for V and 4 bases for J; bases not matched to a gene: 4. The CDR3 DNA is TGTGCCAGCAGCTTAGCCTCCGGGACAGGGGGAGAGACCCAGTACTTC. This gives the protein CASSLASGTGGETQYF.

This clone was picked up one time. The rearrangement links TRBV30 to TRBJ1-6; D is perhaps TRBD1 (6 bases). The ends were cut back, 4 bases at V and 7 bases at J, with 11 bases in the middle. This CDR3 region has 13 residues. CDR1 GTSNPN and CDR2 SVGIG come from the germline V gene (reference sequence). The CDR3 region has the DNA TGTGCCTGGAACCAGGGGACCAATTCACCCCTCCACTTT. This gives the protein CAWNQGTNSPLHF.

The chain carries TRBV7-9 and TRBJ2-7; 7 nucleotides match TRBD1. This CDR3 is built from 13 residues. Germline assignment: CDR1 SEHNR and CDR2 FQNEAQ (reference sequence). Trimming at V came to 5 bases and at J to 0 bases, leaving 1 base not matched to a gene. The CDR3 DNA reads TGTGCCAGCAGCCGGGACAGCTCCTACGAGCAGTACTTC. It specifies CASSRDSSYEQYF.

The chain is built from TRBV6-6 and TRBJ1-6; 9 positions agree with TRBD1. Germline V CDR1 and CDR2: MNHNY, SVGAGI (reference sequence). Unmatched junction bases numbered 8, after V lost 6 bases and J lost 5 bases. The CDR3 has 16 amino acids. CDR3 residues: CASSQDRGLDNSPLHF. DNA of the CDR3: TGTGCCAGCAGCCAGGACAGGGGCCTTGATAATTCACCCCTCCACTTT.

There are a few counts of this clone. The rearrangement links TRBV2 to TRBJ1-1, with 7 bases that match TRBD1. After removal of 7 bases from V and 4 bases from J, the junction contained 9 bases not matched to a gene. CDR1 is SNHLY, CDR2 FYNNEI, per germline. The CDR3 spans 14 residues. In DNA form, the CDR3 reads TGTGCCAGCACCTTAGACAGGGTGGGCACTGAAGCTTTCTTT. It specifies CASTLDRVGTEAFF.